This passage covers 8 T cell receptor beta chains from one sample sequenced in a study of T cell repertoires in cytomegalovirus infection. Their target antigens are unknown. MiXCR, run by TCRdb on the reads, gives a single entry per CDR3 protein. Among around 95,000 distinct CDR3 sequences listed, 25% to 30% were seen once. The input for sequencing was CD8+ T cells from cultured PBMCs, taken from culture after CMV antigen stimulation. The receptors stem from a human donor in good health (CMV status not recorded). Some clones in this sample may be carry-over from other donors' samples.

The chain uses TRBV7-2 and TRBJ2-3, with D perhaps given as TRBD1 or TRBD2 (5 bases each). Trimming took off 4 bases at V and 5 bases at J, with 28 bases between the two ends. The CDR3 covers 19 residues. Germline V CDR1 and CDR2: SGHTA, FQGNSA. This CDR3 is CASSSWGTLSAEGVDTQYF. As DNA, the CDR3 is TGTGCCAGCAGCTCTTGGGGAACCCTTAGCGCGGAAGGGGTAGATACGCAGTATTTT.

The genes are TRBV7-9 and TRBJ2-1; 14 nucleotides line up with TRBD2. CDR3 size: 19 residues. CDR1 SEHNR and CDR2 FQNEAQ come from the germline V gene (reference sequence). Losses at the gene ends were 6 bases for V and 1 base for J; bases not matched to a gene: 11. DNA of the CDR3: TGTGCCAGCAGTATCCCCGGGACTAGCGGGGGTGGGTCCTACAATGAGCAGTTCTTC. Protein product: CASSIPGTSGGGSYNEQFF.

In this sample, this clonotype turned up a few times. The V and J genes are TRBV15 and TRBJ1-6; TRBD1 agrees at 9 bases. Germline assignment: CDR1 LNHNV and CDR2 YYDKDF (reference sequence). V shed 2 bases and J 2 bases; nucleotides not matched to a gene: 10. The length of the CDR3 is 19 residues. CDR3 loop: CATSRSRQGELPYNSPLHF. The CDR3 DNA follows: TGTGCCACCAGCAGATCGCGACAGGGGGAACTCCCCTATAATTCACCCCTCCACTTT.

The table lists this clonotype with many counts. V gene TRBV3-1 combines with J gene TRBJ1-1; D gene ambiguous. The V and J ends lost 0 bases and 7 bases respectively, with 9 bases between them. This CDR3 spans 13 amino acids. Germline CDR1 and CDR2: LGHDT and YNNKEL (reference sequence). The CDR3 sequence is CASSQEAYNEAFF. The CDR3 DNA reads as TGTGCCAGCAGCCAAGAAGCCTACAATGAAGCTTTCTTT.

This clonotype was found many times. The J gene is TRBJ1-5, the V gene TRBV6-6; D is unclear. Trimming left V 2 bases short and J 4 bases short, with 9 bases between. Germline V gene data show CDR1 as MNHNY and CDR2 as SVGAGI (reference sequence). The length of the CDR3 is 14 residues. CDR3 nucleotides: TGTGCCAGCAGTTACGTGAGCGGAAATCAGCCCCAGCATTTT. It is translated as CASSYVSGNQPQHF.

The CDR3 DNA sequence: TGTGCCAGCAGCGCCAGCGGGGGGGCCGGAAATGAGCAGTTCTTC. Translation gives CASSASGGAGNEQFF. The J gene is TRBJ2-1, the V gene TRBV9; 10 positions agree with TRBD2. Germline CDR1 is SGDLS and CDR2 is YYNGEE. V was clipped by 3 bases and J by 7 bases; unmatched bases: 7. The CDR3 sequence is 15 residues long.

Only a few counts were recorded for this clonotype. The chain uses TRBV19 and TRBJ1-1; tentatively, D is TRBD1 (5 bases). Trimming shortened V by 4 bases and J by 0 bases, and 12 bases separated the two germline ends. CDR1 and CDR2 from the germline V gene are LNHDA and SQIVND (reference sequence). This CDR3 spans 15 amino acids. CDR3 loop: CASSTLGAMNTEAFF. CDR3 in DNA: TGTGCCAGTAGTACCCTAGGGGCCATGAACACTGAAGCTTTCTTT.

The rearrangement uses TRBV4-1 and TRBJ2-7; 9 nucleotides match TRBD2. The CDR3 runs to 16 residues. Germline values: CDR1 MGHRA, CDR2 YSYEKL. The trim removed 0 bases at V and 0 bases at J, leaving 3 bases unmatched. Written as DNA, the CDR3 is TGCGCCAGCAGCCAAGAAGGGACTAGCCTCTCCTACGAGCAGTACTTC. Encoded protein: CASSQEGTSLSYEQYF.